These T cell receptor beta chains were read from a single sample in a study of T cell responses to AZD1222 COVID-19 vaccine. Produced via immunoSEQ multiplex PCR; TCRdb's table is partial and in-frame only. The sample yields some 160,000 clones, 75% to 95% seen once. The sequences come from peripheral blood, collected on day 0 of AZD1222 vaccination. These receptors all come from an adult in good health. The CDR3 runs from the conserved cysteine through the conserved F or W. The D gene is left open where the match is weak. Size tells how often a clone was seen (once, few, many) or the class of an expanded clone, and some rows leave it out.

clone_size,j_call,v_call,d_call,cdr3_nt,cdr3_aa
NA,TRBJ1-4,TRBV30,NA,TGTGCCTGGAGTGTAGGACAGTATTATGAAAAACTGTTTTTT,CAWSVGQYYEKLFF
NA,TRBJ2-7,TRBV10-3,TRBD2,TGTGCCACTAAACTACTAGCGGGAGCCTACGAGCAGTACTTC,CATKLLAGAYEQYF
NA,TRBJ2-1,TRBV5-1,NA,TGCGCCAGCAGCCAGGGTACAGGGTTAGGAGAGTTCTTC,CASSQGTGLGEFF
NA,TRBJ2-5,TRBV7-8,TRBD2,TGTGCCAGCAGCTTAAGACTAGCGGGAGAAGAGACCCAGTACTTC,CASSLRLAGEETQYF
NA,TRBJ2-1,TRBV7-8,NA,TGTGCCAGCAGCTTCCAGGGGAACGGGGATGAGCAGTTCTTC,CASSFQGNGDEQFF
NA,TRBJ2-1,TRBV7-9,TRBD2,TGTGCCAGCAGCTTCAGCGGGGGCTACAATGAGCAGTTCTTC,CASSFSGGYNEQFF
NA,TRBJ2-7,TRBV7-8,TRBD1,TGTGCCAGCAGCCCAGGGGGCAACGAGCAGTACTTC,CASSPGGNEQYF
NA,TRBJ1-4,TRBV7-9,TRBD1,TGTGCCAGCAGCCAGTCCGACAGGGGTGAAAAACTGTTTTTT,CASSQSDRGEKLFF
NA,TRBJ1-2,TRBV30,NA,TGTGCCTGGAGTGTTCAGGGTGACGGCTACACCTTC,CAWSVQGDGYTF
NA,TRBJ1-1,TRBV10-3,TRBD1,TGTGCCACAAATCCGGGACAGGGGGACACTGAAGCTTTCTTT,CATNPGQGDTEAFF
once,TRBJ1-6,TRBV28,NA,TGTGCCAGCAGTTCTGGCTCCGGGACGCTATATTCACCCCTCCACTTT,CASSSGSGTLYSPLHF
NA,TRBJ2-1,TRBV4-1,NA,TGCGCCAGCGCCCGGGGTCAGGGGCCCTTCAATGAGCAGTTCTTC,CASARGQGPFNEQFF
NA,TRBJ1-1,TRBV7-9,TRBD1,TGTGCCAGCAGCCGGGACAGGGGCACTAACACTGAAGCTTTCTTT,CASSRDRGTNTEAFF
NA,TRBJ1-1,TRBV6-5,NA,TGTGCCAGCAGGAATGGGGGGAACACTGAAGCTTTCTTT,CASRNGGNTEAFF
NA,TRBJ1-5,TRBV5-1,NA,TGCGCCAGCAGTCAACAGGGAGGCAGCAATCAGCCCCAGCATTTT,CASSQQGGSNQPQHF
NA,TRBJ1-4,TRBV5-4,NA,TGTGCCAGCAGCCTGGGGGGTCAAGGGGGTGAAAAACTGTTTTTT,CASSLGGQGGEKLFF
once,TRBJ2-5,TRBV30,NA,TGTGCCTGGAGTGTAGGGGCGGGTAACCAAGAGACCCAGTACTTC,CAWSVGAGNQETQYF
NA,TRBJ1-4,TRBV18,NA,TGTGCCAGCTCACCGGGGCAGGGGACTAATGAAAAACTGTTTTTT,CASSPGQGTNEKLFF
NA,TRBJ1-2,TRBV5-6,NA,TGTGCCAGCAGCTTGGGGATGGGGGGCGCCGGAATGGAGGGCTACACCTTC,CASSLGMGGAGMEGYTF
NA,TRBJ1-3,TRBV5-1,NA,TGCGCCAGCAGCCCCACGGAGGGGAAGTTTTCTGGAAACACCATATATTTT,CASSPTEGKFSGNTIYF
NA,TRBJ2-7,TRBV6-5,TRBD1,TGTGCCAGCAGTTACCGGGGACAGGGTTCCTACGAGCAGTACTTC,CASSYRGQGSYEQYF
NA,TRBJ1-1,TRBV9,NA,TGTGCCAGCAGCGTAGCTGTGGGGCCGAACACTGAAGCTTTCTTT,CASSVAVGPNTEAFF
NA,TRBJ1-4,TRBV4-1,NA,TGCGCCAGCAGCCAAGCAAGGGCGGGTGAAAAACTGTTTTTT,CASSQARAGEKLFF
NA,TRBJ2-5,TRBV25-1,TRBD1,TGTGCCAGCACCGAACTGCGGAGACAGGGGGCCCCAGAGACCCAGTACTTC,CASTELRRQGAPETQYF
NA,TRBJ1-2,TRBV7-9,NA,TGTGCCAGCAGCTTCACCGCTTGGGGGGCACGGGGCTATGGCTACACCTTC,CASSFTAWGARGYGYTF
NA,TRBJ2-1,TRBV4-1,NA,TGCGCCAGCAGTCTGCGGAGTGTGGGTTACAATGAGCAGTTCTTC,CASSLRSVGYNEQFF
NA,TRBJ2-1,TRBV4-2,TRBD2,TGTGCCAGCAGCCAAGGACTAGCCCTCTACAATGAGCAGTTCTTC,CASSQGLALYNEQFF
NA,TRBJ2-7,TRBV29-1,NA,TGCAGCGTTGTGAGGGTGGGCGCATACGAGCAGTACTTC,CSVVRVGAYEQYF
NA,TRBJ1-1,TRBV2,NA,TGTGCCAGCAGGACAACAGCCATTCCTGAAGCTTTCTTT,CASRTTAIPEAFF
NA,TRBJ2-2,TRBV29-1,NA,TGCAGCGCCCAAACTCCCGGGGAGCTGTTTTTT,CSAQTPGELFF
NA,TRBJ2-3,TRBV10-1,NA,TGCGCCAGCAGTGAGTCGACCTTAGGAGATACGCAGTATTTT,CASSESTLGDTQYF
NA,TRBJ1-2,TRBV14,NA,TGTGCCAGCAGCCAAGCAGGGCAGGGATCTCTTGGCTACACCTTC,CASSQAGQGSLGYTF
few,TRBJ1-6,TRBV28,TRBD1,TGTGCCAGCGCAGGGGGGACCCGAGGCCGATCACCCCTCCACTTT,CASAGGTRGRSPLHF
NA,TRBJ1-5,TRBV27,TRBD1,TGTGCCAGCAGTTTGGACAGGCCGGGCAATCAGCCCCAGCATTTT,CASSLDRPGNQPQHF
NA,TRBJ2-1,TRBV25-1,NA,TGTGCCAGCAGTCGCCCCTACAATGAGCAGTTCTTC,CASSRPYNEQFF
NA,TRBJ2-3,TRBV15,NA,TGTGCCACCAGCAGAGGATCCCCCCAAGGCCGAGATACGCAGTATTTT,CATSRGSPQGRDTQYF
NA,TRBJ2-3,TRBV12-3/TRBV12-4,NA,TGTGCCAGCAGTTATACGGGGACGCAGTATTTT,CASSYTGTQYF
once,TRBJ1-3,TRBV14,TRBD1,TGTGCCAGCAGCCAGACAGGGGGCACTGGAAACACCATATATTTT,CASSQTGGTGNTIYF
NA,TRBJ2-7,TRBV5-1,NA,TGCGCCAGCAGCTTGGCCCCCCCGACAGTGCCGTACGAAGAGCAGTACTTC,CASSLAPPTVPYEEQYF
NA,TRBJ1-2,TRBV3-1/TRBV3-2,NA,TGTGCCAGCAGCCAAGGGGCAGGGATTCGGAACTATGGCTACACCTTC,CASSQGAGIRNYGYTF
NA,TRBJ2-7,TRBV27,NA,TGTGCCAGCAGTTTAGCCCCCGACGGAAGCTCCTACGAGCAGTACTTC,CASSLAPDGSSYEQYF
once,TRBJ2-7,TRBV28,NA,TGTGCCAGCAGTTTCCGACCCTACGAGCAGTACTTC,CASSFRPYEQYF
NA,TRBJ2-5,TRBV7-3,TRBD2,TGTGCCAGCAGCGTAGCGGCGGGGGGAGAGACCCAGTACTTC,CASSVAAGGETQYF
NA,TRBJ1-5,TRBV28,NA,TGTGCCAGCACTCTGGGGGGATCCCATAGCAATCAGCCCCAGCATTTT,CASTLGGSHSNQPQHF
NA,TRBJ2-5,TRBV19,TRBD1,TGTGCCAGTTGCCCGGGACAGGGAAGAGAAGAGACCCAGTACTTC,CASCPGQGREETQYF
NA,TRBJ2-1,TRBV10-1,NA,TGCGCCAGCAGTACTCCTCGGGGTAGGGAGCAGTTCTTC,CASSTPRGREQFF
NA,TRBJ2-7,TRBV4-1,TRBD1,TGCGCCAGCAGCCAAGTAGGGACAGGGGCCACCTACGAGCAGTACTTC,CASSQVGTGATYEQYF
NA,TRBJ1-5,TRBV6-2/TRBV6-3,NA,TGTGCCAGCAGTTCCAGGGGAGCGGGCAATCAGCCCCAGCATTTT,CASSSRGAGNQPQHF
NA,TRBJ2-2,TRBV4-1,NA,TGCGCCAGCAGCCAATTAGGGTACAGGGTGAGCACCGGGGAGCTGTTTTTT,CASSQLGYRVSTGELFF
NA,TRBJ2-7,TRBV28,NA,TGTGCCAGCAGGACGGTCACTTCCTACGAGCAGTACTTC,CASRTVTSYEQYF
once,TRBJ1-2,TRBV5-1,NA,TGCGCCAGCAGCTCCCCGGGACTTATCTATGGCTACACCTTC,CASSSPGLIYGYTF
NA,TRBJ1-5,TRBV2,NA,TGTGCCAGCATCGCGACAGCTGGCAATCAGCCCCAGCATTTT,CASIATAGNQPQHF
NA,TRBJ2-1,TRBV6-2/TRBV6-3,TRBD2,TGTGCCAGCAGTTACCCAATCATCGGACTAGCAACCTACAATGAGCAGTTCTTC,CASSYPIIGLATYNEQFF
NA,TRBJ1-1,TRBV6-2/TRBV6-3,TRBD1,TGTGCCAGCAGTGGACCGGGACAGGGGTCCCCAGAAGCTTTCTTT,CASSGPGQGSPEAFF